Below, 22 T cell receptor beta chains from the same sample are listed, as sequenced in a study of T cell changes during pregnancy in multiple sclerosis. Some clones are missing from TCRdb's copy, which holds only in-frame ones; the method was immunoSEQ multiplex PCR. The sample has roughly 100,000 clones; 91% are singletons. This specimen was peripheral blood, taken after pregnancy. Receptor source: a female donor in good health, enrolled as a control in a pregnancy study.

The DNA of the CDR3 is TGTGCCAGCAGTTTACCAGGGCCCCCCGGGGGCTACACCTTC. This encodes CASSLPGPPGGYTF. V usage is TRBV28 and J usage is TRBJ1-2; the D gene is possibly TRBD1 (5 bases). The CDR3 has 14 residues. Germline assignment: CDR1 MDHEN and CDR2 SYDVKM. Trimming removed 2 bases at V and 8 bases at J, with 15 bases between.

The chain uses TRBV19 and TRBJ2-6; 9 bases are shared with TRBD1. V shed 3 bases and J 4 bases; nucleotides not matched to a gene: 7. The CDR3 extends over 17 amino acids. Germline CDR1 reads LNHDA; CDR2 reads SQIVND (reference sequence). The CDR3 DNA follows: TGTGCCAGTAGTATGGGGACAGGGTACTCCGGGGCCAACGTCCTGACTTTC. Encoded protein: CASSMGTGYSGANVLTF.

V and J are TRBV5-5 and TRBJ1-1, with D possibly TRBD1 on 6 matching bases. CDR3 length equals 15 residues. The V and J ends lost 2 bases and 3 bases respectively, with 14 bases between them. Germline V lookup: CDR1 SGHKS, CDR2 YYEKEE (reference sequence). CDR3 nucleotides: TGTGCCAGCAGCTTAACCCCGGGACAAGACACTGAAGCTTTCTTT. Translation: CASSLTPGQDTEAFF.

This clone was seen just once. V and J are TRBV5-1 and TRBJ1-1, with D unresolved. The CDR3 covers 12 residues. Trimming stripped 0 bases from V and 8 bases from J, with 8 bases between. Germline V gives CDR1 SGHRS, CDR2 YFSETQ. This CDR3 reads CASSLDGSEAFF. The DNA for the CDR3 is TGCGCCAGCAGCTTGGACGGTTCCGAAGCTTTCTTT. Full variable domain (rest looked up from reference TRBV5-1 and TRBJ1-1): KAGVTQTPRYLIKTRGQQVTLSCSPISGHRSVSWYQQTPGQGLQFLFEYFSETQRNKGNFPGRFSGRQFSNSRSEMNVSTLELGDSALYLCASSLDGSEAFFGQGTRLTVV.

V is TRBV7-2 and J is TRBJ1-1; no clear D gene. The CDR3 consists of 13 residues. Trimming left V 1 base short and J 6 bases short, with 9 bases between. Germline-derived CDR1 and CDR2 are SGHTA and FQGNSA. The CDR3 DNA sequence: TGTGCCAGCAGCTTAGTTCGGCAGGCTGAAGCTTTCTTT. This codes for CASSLVRQAEAFF.

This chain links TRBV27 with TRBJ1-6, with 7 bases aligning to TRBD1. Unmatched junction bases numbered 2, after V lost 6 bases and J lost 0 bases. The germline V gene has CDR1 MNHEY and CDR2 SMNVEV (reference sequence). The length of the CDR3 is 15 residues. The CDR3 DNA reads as TGTGCCAGCAGGACAGGGTTCTCCTATAATTCACCCCTCCACTTT. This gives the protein CASRTGFSYNSPLHF.

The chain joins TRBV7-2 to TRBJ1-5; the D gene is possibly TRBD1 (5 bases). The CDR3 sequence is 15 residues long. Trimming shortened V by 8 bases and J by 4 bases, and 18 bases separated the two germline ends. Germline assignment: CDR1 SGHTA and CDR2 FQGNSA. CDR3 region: CASAQRSGDNQPQHF. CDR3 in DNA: TGTGCCAGCGCGCAACGATCGGGGGATAATCAGCCCCAGCATTTT.

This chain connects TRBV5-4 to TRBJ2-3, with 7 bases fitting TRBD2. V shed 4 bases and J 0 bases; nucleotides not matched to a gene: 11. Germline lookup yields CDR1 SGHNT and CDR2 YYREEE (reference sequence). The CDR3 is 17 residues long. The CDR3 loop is CASSTSVAGESTDTQYF. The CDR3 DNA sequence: TGTGCCAGCAGCACCTCGGTGGCGGGGGAGAGCACAGATACGCAGTATTTT.

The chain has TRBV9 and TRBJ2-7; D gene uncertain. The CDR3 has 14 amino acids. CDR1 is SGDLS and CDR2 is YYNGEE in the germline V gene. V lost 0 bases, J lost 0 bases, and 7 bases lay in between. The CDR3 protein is CASSVEQTSYEQYF. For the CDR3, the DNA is TGTGCCAGCAGCGTAGAACAGACCTCCTACGAGCAGTACTTC.

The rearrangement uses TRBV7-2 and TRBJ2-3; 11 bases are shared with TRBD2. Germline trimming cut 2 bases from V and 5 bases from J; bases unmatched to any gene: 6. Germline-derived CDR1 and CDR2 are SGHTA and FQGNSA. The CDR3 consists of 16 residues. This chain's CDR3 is CASSLIAGGRVDTQYF. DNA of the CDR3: TGTGCCAGCAGCTTAATAGCGGGGGGGCGGGTAGATACGCAGTATTTT.

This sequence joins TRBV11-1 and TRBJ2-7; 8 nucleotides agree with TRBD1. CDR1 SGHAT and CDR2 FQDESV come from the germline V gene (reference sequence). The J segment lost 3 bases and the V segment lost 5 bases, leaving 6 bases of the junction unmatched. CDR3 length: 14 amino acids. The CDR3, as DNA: TGTGCCAGCAGCGGGGACAGGAGCTACTACGAGCAGTACTTC. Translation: CASSGDRSYYEQYF.

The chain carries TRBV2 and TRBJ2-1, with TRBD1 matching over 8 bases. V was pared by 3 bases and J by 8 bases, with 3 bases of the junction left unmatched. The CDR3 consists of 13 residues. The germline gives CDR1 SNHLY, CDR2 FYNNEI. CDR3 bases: TGTGCCAGCAGTGACAGGGGGCAATATGAGCAGTTCTTC. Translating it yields CASSDRGQYEQFF.

CDR3 sequence: CASSLSGGNTEAFF. CDR3 sequence (DNA): TGTGCCAGCAGTTTATCCGGGGGGAACACTGAAGCTTTCTTT. J is TRBJ1-1 and V is TRBV27, with a possible D match to TRBD1 (5 bases). This CDR3 has 14 residues. Trimming left V 0 bases short and J 1 base short, with 6 bases between. The V gene's germline CDR1 is MNHEY and CDR2 SMNVEV (reference sequence).

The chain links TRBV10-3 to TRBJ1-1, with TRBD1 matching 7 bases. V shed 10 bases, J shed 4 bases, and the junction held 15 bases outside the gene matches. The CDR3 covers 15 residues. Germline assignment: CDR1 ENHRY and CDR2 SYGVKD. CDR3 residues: CATPMDRLLVTEAFF. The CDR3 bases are TGTGCCACCCCTATGGACAGGCTGTTAGTCACTGAAGCTTTCTTT.

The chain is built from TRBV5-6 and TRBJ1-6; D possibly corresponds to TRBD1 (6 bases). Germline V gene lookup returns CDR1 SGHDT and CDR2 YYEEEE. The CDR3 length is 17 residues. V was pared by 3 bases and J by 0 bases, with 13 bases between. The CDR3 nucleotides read TGTGCCAGCAGCTACCGGGGGGCCAGCTCCTATAATTCACCCCTCCACTTT. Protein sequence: CASSYRGASSYNSPLHF.

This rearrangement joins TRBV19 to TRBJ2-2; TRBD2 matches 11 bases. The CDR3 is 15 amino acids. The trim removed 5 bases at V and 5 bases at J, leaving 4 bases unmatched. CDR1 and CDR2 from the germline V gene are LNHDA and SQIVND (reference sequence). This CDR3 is CASSVAGGRTGELFF. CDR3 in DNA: TGTGCCAGTAGTGTAGCGGGGGGGCGAACCGGGGAGCTGTTTTTT.

The DNA of the CDR3 is TGTGCCAGTAGTATACCCCTGACAGCGAACACTGAAGCTTTCTTT. This encodes CASSIPLTANTEAFF. J is TRBJ1-1 and V is TRBV19; D might be TRBD1 (5 bases). Per the germline V gene, CDR1 is LNHDA and CDR2 is SQIVND (reference sequence). The CDR3 spans 15 residues. The V end was cut by 2 bases, the J end by 1 base, with 11 bases between.

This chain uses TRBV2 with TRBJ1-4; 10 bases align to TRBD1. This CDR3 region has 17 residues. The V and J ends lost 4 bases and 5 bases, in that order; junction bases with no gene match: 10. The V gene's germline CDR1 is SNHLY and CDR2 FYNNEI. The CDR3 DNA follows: TGTGCCAGCAGTGGACTCCCGGGACAGGGGAAGAATGAAAAACTGTTTTTT. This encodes CASSGLPGQGKNEKLFF.

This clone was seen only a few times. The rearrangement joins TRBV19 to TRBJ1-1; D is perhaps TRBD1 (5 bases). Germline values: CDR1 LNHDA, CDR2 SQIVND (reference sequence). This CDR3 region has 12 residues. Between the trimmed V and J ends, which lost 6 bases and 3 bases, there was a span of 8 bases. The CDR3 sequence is CASRQGYTEAFF. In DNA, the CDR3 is TGTGCCAGTAGGCAGGGATACACTGAAGCTTTCTTT.

CDR3 DNA: TGTGCCAGCAGTCATTGGGATTGGCAGGGGACGTCGTCAAAGGCTGAAGCTTTCTTT. Residues: CASSHWDWQGTSSKAEAFF. The chain couples TRBV7-3 to TRBJ1-1, with a weak D call TRBD1 (6 bases). The CDR3 has 19 residues. Germline V gene data show CDR1 as SGHTA and CDR2 as FQGTGA. Trimming took 6 bases from V and 6 from J, leaving 32 bases between them.

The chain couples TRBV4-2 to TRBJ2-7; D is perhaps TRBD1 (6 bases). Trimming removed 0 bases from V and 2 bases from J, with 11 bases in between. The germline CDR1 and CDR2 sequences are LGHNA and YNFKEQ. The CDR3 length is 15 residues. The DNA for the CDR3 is TGTGCCAGCAGCCAAGAGATAGACAGGACCTACGAGCAGTACTTC. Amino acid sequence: CASSQEIDRTYEQYF.

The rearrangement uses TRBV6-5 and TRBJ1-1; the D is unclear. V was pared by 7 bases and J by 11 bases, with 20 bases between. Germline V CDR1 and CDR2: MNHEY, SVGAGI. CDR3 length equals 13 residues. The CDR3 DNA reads TGTGCCAGCATGGTTTCGGGTACTCGGTTGGCTTTCTTT. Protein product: CASMVSGTRLAFF.